The 5 T cell receptor beta chains listed next were all sequenced from one sample in a study of blood T cell repertoires in COVID-19. The assay was immunoSEQ multiplex PCR, and TCRdb's table has in-frame clones only and misses some. The table shows approximately 110,000 clones, with approximately 85% occurring only once. Sequenced input: peripheral blood. The source is a man in his 70s with acute or convalescent COVID-19.

V and J are TRBV7-2 and TRBJ1-1; unclear D gene. Looked up from germline, CDR1 is SGHTA and CDR2 is FQGNSA. Trimming shortened V by 3 bases and J by 3 bases, and 8 bases separated the two germline ends. The CDR3 contains 13 residues. The CDR3 coding sequence is TGTGCCAGCAGCTTCAACGGGGACACTGAAGCTTTCTTT. It translates to CASSFNGDTEAFF.

The genes are TRBV24-1 and TRBJ2-7, with TRBD1 identical over 7 bases. With V trimmed by 4 bases and J by 1 base, 12 bases remained unmatched. The CDR3 consists of 17 residues. From germline, CDR1 is KGHDR and CDR2 SFDVKD. The CDR3 loop is CATSEGSRGMASYEQYF. CDR3 DNA sequence: TGTGCCACCAGTGAGGGGAGCAGGGGGATGGCGTCCTACGAGCAGTACTTC.

The table lists this clone with a count of one. J is TRBJ2-5 and V is TRBV27, with a weak D call TRBD1 (5 bases). Germline loops: CDR1 MNHEY, CDR2 SMNVEV (reference sequence). The V gene lost 5 bases and the J gene lost 3 bases, with 16 bases spanning the gap. The CDR3 length is 15 residues. CDR3: CASSNGSLGEETQYF. CDR3 coding DNA: TGTGCCAGCAGTAACGGTTCTCTAGGGGAAGAGACCCAGTACTTC.

This chain connects TRBV6-2 or TRBV6-3 to TRBJ1-2, with 7 nucleotides matching TRBD1. The trim removed 4 bases at V and 2 bases at J, leaving 4 bases unmatched. This CDR3 region has 14 residues. Looked up from germline, CDR1 is MNHEY and CDR2 is SVGEGT. The DNA of the CDR3 is TGTGCCAGCAGTTCCACGACAGGGAACTATGGCTACACCTTC. Encoded protein: CASSSTTGNYGYTF.

The V and J genes are TRBV30 and TRBJ1-1; D ambiguous. Germline V gene sequence: CDR1 GTSNPN, CDR2 SVGIG (reference sequence). V was cut by 7 bases and J by 4 bases, with 13 bases left in between. The CDR3 is 12 residues long. The chain's CDR3 is CASRREGTEAFF. The CDR3 nucleotides are TGTGCCTCTCGACGGGAGGGCACTGAAGCTTTCTTT.